The 25 T cell receptor beta chains in this list originate from one sample, sequenced in a study of CD8+CD57+ T cells in acquired aplastic anemia. Only patients with CD8+CD57+ cell expansion on flow cytometry were chosen for sequencing. Researchers used genomic DNA as the template to profile TCR beta VDJ and CDR3. TCRdb re-called the reads through MiXCR, storing one row per CDR3 protein. The sample lists approximately 300,000 distinct CDR3 sequences, under 65% seen once, with 1.3% in the top ten. Material for sequencing was sorted CD4+, CD8+, or CD8+CD57+ T cells (not recorded which) from PBMCs. Receptors were obtained from a human donor with aplastic anemia.

This clonotype was seen more than once but under ten times. The gene calls are TRBV7-8 and TRBJ2-5, with 7 bases fitting TRBD2. The CDR3 consists of 15 residues. The germline V gene has CDR1 SGHVS and CDR2 FQNEAQ. J lost 4 bases, V lost 3 bases, and 8 bases had no gene match. The DNA for the CDR3 is TGTGCCAGCAGCTTTAGGATAGGGGAGGGAGAGACCCAGTACTTC. Its protein is CASSFRIGEGETQYF.

The sample holds a few counts of this clonotype. The V and J genes are TRBV20-1 and TRBJ1-1; D not certain. CDR3 length equals 14 residues. V gave up 6 bases and J gave up 0 bases, with 14 bases separating them. The V gene's germline CDR1 is DFQATT and CDR2 SNEGSKA (reference sequence). The CDR3 protein is CSAPKPGLNTEAFF. The CDR3 DNA reads as TGCAGTGCACCAAAACCCGGCCTGAACACTGAAGCTTTCTTT.

V gene TRBV12-3 or TRBV12-4 combines with J gene TRBJ2-5; 9 positions agree with TRBD1. Losses at the gene ends were 1 base for V and 4 bases for J; bases not matched to a gene: 7. This CDR3 is 16 amino acids long. The CDR3 DNA is TGTGCCAGCAGTTTAGGGGACAGGGTTGTGGGAGAGACCCAGTACTTC. Translated: CASSLGDRVVGETQYF.

This clonotype showed up many times. The chain carries TRBV7-7 and TRBJ1-2; TRBD1 matches at 8 bases. CDR3 size: 17 residues. Germline V CDR1 and CDR2: SSHAT, FNYEAQ (reference sequence). V trimming: 4 bases; J trimming: 4 bases; junction bases outside the gene matches: 14. CDR3 protein: CASSSKAGTGDTYGYTF. The CDR3 bases are TGTGCCAGCAGCTCTAAGGCTGGGACAGGAGACACCTATGGCTACACCTTC.

This rearrangement joins TRBV6-5 to TRBJ2-7; D uncertain. Deletions cut 5 bases from V and 3 bases from J, with 8 bases between. CDR3 size: 12 residues. In germline, CDR1 is MNHEY, CDR2 SVGAGI. The DNA for the CDR3 is TGTGCCAGCAGTGAAGCGATCTACGAGCAGTACTTC. Translation gives CASSEAIYEQYF.

The chain combines TRBV29-1 with TRBJ1-1, with a possible D match to TRBD1 (5 bases). Per the germline V gene, CDR1 is SQVTM and CDR2 is ANQGSEA. Trimming pared 5 bases from V and 3 bases from J, leaving 16 bases between. The CDR3 contains 14 residues. DNA of the CDR3: TGCAGCGTTTACCTCAGGGAAAAGTACACTGAAGCTTTCTTT. Its translation: CSVYLREKYTEAFF.

The J gene is TRBJ2-7, the V gene TRBV6-4; 11 bases match TRBD1. This CDR3 contains 15 residues. V dropped 2 bases and J dropped 6; count of bases not matched to a gene: 6. In germline, CDR1 is MRHNA, CDR2 SNTAGT. The CDR3 loop is CASSDTGTGGLEQYF. CDR3 DNA sequence: TGTGCCAGCAGTGACACCGGGACAGGGGGGCTCGAGCAGTACTTC.

This clonotype was recorded a few times. The chain uses TRBV2 and TRBJ2-3, with 9 bases lining up with TRBD1. The CDR3 is 15 amino acids. Germline CDR1 SNHLY, CDR2 FYNNEI. Losses at the gene ends were 6 bases for V and 4 bases for J; bases not matched to a gene: 8. The CDR3 DNA is TGTGCCAGCAGCCCAGGGACAGGGCGCGCAGATACGCAGTATTTT. Translating it yields CASSPGTGRADTQYF.

This clonotype was counted between two and nine times. This chain links TRBV15 with TRBJ2-7; tentatively, D is TRBD2 (5 bases). V lost 0 bases and J lost 2, with 8 bases in between. This CDR3 comprises 14 residues. The germline V gene has CDR1 LNHNV and CDR2 YYDKDF (reference sequence). The CDR3 nucleotides read TGTGCCACCAGCAGAGATGCGAGGGCCTACGAGCAGTACTTC. It specifies CATSRDARAYEQYF.

The rearrangement joins TRBV5-1 to TRBJ1-1; D gene unclear. CDR3 length equals 14 residues. The germline gives CDR1 SGHRS, CDR2 YFSETQ. Between the trimmed V and J ends, which lost 2 bases and 4 bases, there was a span of 12 bases. In DNA form, the CDR3 reads TGCGCCAGCAGCTTTCTGGGTATGGGCACTGAAGCTTTCTTT. Its translation is CASSFLGMGTEAFF.

This clonotype was counted many times. CDR3 region: CASSLGEVNTEAFF. The CDR3 DNA is TGTGCCAGCAGTTTGGGTGAGGTCAACACTGAAGCTTTCTTT. This chain uses TRBV12-3 or TRBV12-4 with TRBJ1-1; D is uncertain. The ends were cut back, 3 bases at V and 2 bases at J, with 10 bases in the middle. The CDR3 contains 14 residues.

The chain joins TRBV5-1 to TRBJ1-1, with D perhaps TRBD1 (5 bases). Germline CDR1 SGHRS, CDR2 YFSETQ. This CDR3 is built from 16 residues. Trimming pared 1 base from V and 1 base from J, leaving 14 bases between. This CDR3 reads CASSLQQGASNTEAFF. The CDR3 DNA reads TGCGCCAGCAGCTTGCAGCAGGGCGCGTCGAACACTGAAGCTTTCTTT.

The chain combines TRBV7-3 with TRBJ1-2; D remains unclear. CDR1 and CDR2 (germline): SGHTA, FQGTGA. The germline V and J ends were trimmed by 2 bases and 4 bases, with 14 bases remaining between them. The CDR3 loop spans 15 amino acids. In DNA form, the CDR3 reads TGTGCCAGCAGCTTATTTCCCGGAACGAGCTATGGCTACACCTTC. Translation: CASSLFPGTSYGYTF. Variable domain in full (rest from reference TRBV7-3 and TRBJ1-2): GAGVSQTPSNKVTEKGKYVELRCDPISGHTALYWYRQSLGQGPEFLIYFQGTGAADDSGLPNDRFFAVRPEGSVSTLKIQRTERGDSAVYLCASSLFPGTSYGYTFGSGTRLTVV.

With regard to this clonotype: A much larger clone differs from this one at a single base, so this may be a read error. CDR3 sequence: CASTHYQSRHRTLSNTGELFF. The CDR3, as DNA: TGTGCCAGCACCCACTATCAGTCGAGGCACCGCACCCTTTCGAACACCGGGGAGCTGTTTTTT. V gene TRBV11-2 combines with J gene TRBJ2-2; no reliable D call. The CDR3 spans 21 residues. V lost 7 bases and J 0 bases, leaving 30 bases between the germline ends. Looked up from germline, CDR1 is SGHAT and CDR2 is FQNNGV.

A word on this clonotype: Germline is not matched at one junction end, which may reflect a read error. The gene calls are TRBV7-3 and TRBJ2-5, with TRBD2 matching 8 bases. Per germline, CDR1 SGHTA and CDR2 FQGTGA. This CDR3 has 15 residues. This CDR3 is CASSLSGGLQETQYF. DNA of the CDR3: TGTGCCAGCAGCTTGAGCGGGGGCCTTCAAGAGACCCAGTACTTT.

Of note for this clonotype: Mismatch with germline at one junction end may stem from a read error. The rearrangement joins TRBV10-2 to TRBJ1-1; a possible D gene is TRBD1 (5 bases). The CDR3 covers 12 residues. The germline CDR1 and CDR2 sequences are WSHSY and SAAADI. CDR3 coding DNA: TGCGCCAGCAGTTTCCGAGGGACCGAAGCTCTCTTT. Its translation is CASSFRGTEALF.

This clonotype was recorded only once. The chain has TRBV7-2 and TRBJ2-2; 8 nucleotides agree with TRBD2. The CDR3 has 17 amino acids. Germline V lookup: CDR1 SGHTA, CDR2 FQGNSA. The V segment lost 3 bases and the J segment 3 bases; nucleotides outside the gene matches: 9. The CDR3 loop reads CASSFGLAKRDTGELFF. The CDR3 bases are TGTGCCAGCAGCTTTGGACTAGCCAAGAGGGACACCGGGGAGCTGTTTTTT.

The V call is TRBV20-1, the J call TRBJ2-7, with 8 bases aligning to TRBD1. Trimming removed 2 bases from V and 4 bases from J; junction bases left unmatched: 10. The germline V gene encodes CDR1 DFQATT and CDR2 SNEGSKA (reference sequence). The CDR3 covers 15 residues. CDR3 nucleotides: TGCAGTGCTAGAAGGAGGACAGGGTTTTCGTACGAGCAGTACTTC. This codes for CSARRRTGFSYEQYF.

The genes are TRBV29-1 and TRBJ2-2; TRBD2 agrees at 9 bases. Germline V gene data show CDR1 as SQVTM and CDR2 as ANQGSEA. The V segment lost 6 bases and the J segment 1 base; nucleotides outside the gene matches: 6. The CDR3 spans 15 residues. CDR3 coding DNA: TGCAGCGTAGAACTAGCGGGTTTGAACACCGGGGAGCTGTTTTTT. Protein sequence: CSVELAGLNTGELFF.

This chain uses TRBV7-9 with TRBJ2-3; 7 bases line up with TRBD2. The CDR3 is made up of 12 amino acids. Per germline, CDR1 SEHNR and CDR2 FQNEAQ (reference sequence). J gave up 8 bases and V 5 bases, and 4 bases lay outside the gene matches. In DNA form, the CDR3 reads TGTGCCAGCAGCCCGGGCGGGAGTACGCAGTATTTT. Its protein is CASSPGGSTQYF.

The chain links TRBV19 to TRBJ1-1; D is unclear. The CDR3 is 13 amino acids. The germline gives CDR1 LNHDA, CDR2 SQIVND (reference sequence). V dropped 4 bases and J dropped 1 base, with 7 bases sitting between them. The CDR3 loop reads CASSNRGNTEAFF. CDR3 coding DNA: TGTGCCAGTAGTAACCGGGGGAACACTGAAGCTTTCTTT. Together with reference TRBV19 and TRBJ1-1, the CDR3 gives the full variable domain: DGGITQSPKYLFRKEGQNVTLSCEQNLNHDAMYWYRQDPGQGLRLIYYSQIVNDFQKGDIAEGYSVSREKKESFPLTVTSAQKNPTAFYLCASSNRGNTEAFFGQGTRLTVV.

Only one count was recorded for this clonotype. The V and J genes are TRBV9 and TRBJ1-1, with 7 bases lining up with TRBD1. Germline CDR1 SGDLS, CDR2 YYNGEE. Trimming at V came to 3 bases and at J to 2 bases, leaving 10 bases not matched to a gene. The CDR3 covers 16 residues. In DNA, the CDR3 is TGTGCCAGCAGCGATAACCGGAAGGGGGCCAACACTGAAGCTTTCTTT. Amino acids: CASSDNRKGANTEAFF. The full variable domain, with the rest looked up from reference TRBV9 and TRBJ1-1, is DSGVTQTPKHLITATGQRVTLRCSPRSGDLSVYWYQQSLDQGLQFLIQYYNGEERAKGNILERFSAQQFPDLHSELNLSSLELGDSALYFCASSDNRKGANTEAFFGQGTRLTVV.

The chain carries TRBV20-1 and TRBJ2-3; TRBD2 agrees at 11 bases. J was trimmed by 2 bases and V by 6 bases; bases with no gene match: 4. This CDR3 has 14 residues. Germline CDR1 is DFQATT and CDR2 is SNEGSKA (reference sequence). The CDR3 region has the DNA TGCAGTGCAACACTAGCGGGGGTCACAGATACGCAGTATTTT. Its protein product is CSATLAGVTDTQYF.

The chain employs TRBV4-3 and TRBJ1-4; 7 nucleotides line up with TRBD1. V lost 3 bases to trimming and J lost 8 bases; unmatched junction nucleotides: 18. The CDR3 contains 18 residues. Germline loops: CDR1 LGHNA, CDR2 YSLEER. The CDR3 bases are TGCGCCAGCAGCCAGACGGGTGGGAGAGACAGGGAGAGCGAAAAACTGTTTTTT. The encoded protein is CASSQTGGRDRESEKLFF.

This chain connects TRBV11-2 to TRBJ2-5; D may be TRBD2 (6 bases). Germline loops: CDR1 SGHAT, CDR2 FQNNGV. CDR3 length equals 15 residues. The V end was cut by 5 bases, the J end by 2 bases, with 15 bases between. The CDR3 loop reads CASSVQYGGQETQYF. The CDR3 coding sequence is TGTGCCAGCAGCGTACAATACGGGGGTCAAGAGACCCAGTACTTC.